These T cell receptor beta chains were read from a single sample in a study of human T cells and chemical hapten exposure. Each CDR3 protein gets one entry after TCRdb re-called the RACE reads with MiXCR. The data hold around 380,000 distinct CDR3 sequences, with nearly 5% observed a single time. This specimen was whole blood, taken in connection with sensitization to the hapten diphenylcyclopropenone (DPC). Every receptor here comes from a woman between 45 and 65 years old with alopecia areata. Some clones in this sample may be carry-over from other donors' samples. CDR3s include the opening cysteine and the closing phenylalanine or tryptophan. Each record gives: J gene, D gene, clone size, V gene, CDR3 protein, CDR3 DNA. D genes are given only for firm matches. The size field is filled for only some rows; it gives once, few, many or a size class.

j_call: TRBJ1-2
d_call: .
clone_size: many
v_call: TRBV7-2
cdr3_aa: CASSPSQGLYGYTF
cdr3_nt: TGTGCCAGCAGCCCGTCTCAGGGGCTCTATGGCTACACCTTC

j_call: TRBJ2-5
d_call: .
clone_size: many
v_call: TRBV20-1
cdr3_aa: CSAPARGETQYF
cdr3_nt: TGCAGTGCTCCCGCTCGGGGGGAGACCCAGTACTTC

j_call: TRBJ2-3
d_call: .
clone_size: .
v_call: TRBV28
cdr3_aa: CASSFGQGSTDTQYF
cdr3_nt: TGTGCCAGCAGTTTCGGTCAGGGTTCCACAGATACGCAGTATTTT

j_call: TRBJ1-1
d_call: .
clone_size: .
v_call: TRBV9
cdr3_aa: CASSVEVRTEAFF
cdr3_nt: TGTGCCAGCAGCGTAGAGGTTCGGACTGAAGCTTTCTTT

j_call: TRBJ2-3
d_call: .
clone_size: many
v_call: TRBV12-3/TRBV12-4
cdr3_aa: CASAQGPGTDTQYF
cdr3_nt: TGTGCCAGCGCCCAGGGGCCTGGGACAGATACGCAGTATTTT

j_call: TRBJ2-7
d_call: .
clone_size: few
v_call: TRBV6-2/TRBV6-3
cdr3_aa: CASSYVGMVAVPYEQYF
cdr3_nt: TGTGCCAGCAGTTACGTGGGGATGGTAGCGGTACCCTACGAGCAGTACTTC

j_call: TRBJ2-2
d_call: TRBD2
clone_size: few
v_call: TRBV7-2
cdr3_aa: CASSLGTSGRALTGELFF
cdr3_nt: TGTGCCAGCAGCCTGGGGACTAGCGGGAGGGCTCTCACCGGGGAGCTGTTTTTT

j_call: TRBJ2-7
d_call: TRBD1
clone_size: many
v_call: TRBV5-1
cdr3_aa: CASSLSRGLYEQYF
cdr3_nt: TGCGCCAGCAGCCTATCCAGGGGGCTCTACGAGCAGTACTTC

j_call: TRBJ1-6
d_call: .
clone_size: many
v_call: TRBV11-2
cdr3_aa: CASRESGNSPLHF
cdr3_nt: TGTGCCAGCAGGGAATCAGGAAATTCACCCCTCCACTTT

j_call: TRBJ2-1
d_call: .
clone_size: many
v_call: TRBV29-1
cdr3_aa: CSARWGSGVYNEQFF
cdr3_nt: TGCAGCGCCCGATGGGGGTCGGGAGTTTACAATGAGCAGTTCTTC

j_call: TRBJ1-6
d_call: TRBD1
clone_size: few
v_call: TRBV7-6
cdr3_aa: CASSRTGNNSPLHF
cdr3_nt: TGTGCCAGCAGCCGGACAGGGAATAATTCACCCCTCCACTTT

j_call: TRBJ1-4
d_call: .
clone_size: many
v_call: TRBV7-3
cdr3_aa: CASSSPPTGYNEKLFF
cdr3_nt: TGTGCCAGCAGCTCTCCGCCGACAGGTTATAATGAAAAACTGTTTTTT

j_call: TRBJ2-5
d_call: .
clone_size: .
v_call: TRBV7-3
cdr3_aa: CASSPGVRETQYF
cdr3_nt: TGTGCCAGCAGCCCAGGGGTCAGAGAGACCCAGTACTTC

j_call: TRBJ1-1
d_call: .
clone_size: many
v_call: TRBV27
cdr3_aa: CASSLGASTEAFF
cdr3_nt: TGTGCCAGCAGCTTAGGTGCGTCAACTGAAGCTTTCTTT

j_call: TRBJ2-1
d_call: .
clone_size: few
v_call: TRBV14
cdr3_aa: CASSHAADREQFF
cdr3_nt: TGTGCCAGCAGCCACGCCGCCGATAGAGAGCAGTTCTTC

j_call: TRBJ2-7
d_call: TRBD2
clone_size: few
v_call: TRBV2
cdr3_aa: CASGGRVGDEQYF
cdr3_nt: TGTGCCAGCGGGGGGAGGGTCGGCGACGAGCAGTACTTC

j_call: TRBJ1-5
d_call: .
clone_size: .
v_call: TRBV12-3/TRBV12-4
cdr3_aa: CASSLSGIGYSNQPQHF
cdr3_nt: TGTGCCAGCAGTTTATCGGGGATAGGTTATAGCAATCAGCCCCAGCATTTT

j_call: TRBJ2-1
d_call: TRBD2
clone_size: many
v_call: TRBV20-1
cdr3_aa: CSAAVISGSRPEQFF
cdr3_nt: TGCAGTGCTGCCGTTATAAGCGGGAGTAGGCCTGAGCAGTTCTTC

j_call: TRBJ2-7
d_call: .
clone_size: .
v_call: TRBV6-1
cdr3_aa: CASSESQGIWDEQYF
cdr3_nt: TGTGCCAGCAGTGAAAGTCAGGGGATATGGGACGAGCAGTACTTC

j_call: TRBJ1-4
d_call: .
clone_size: .
v_call: TRBV27
cdr3_aa: CASSSWGQRHEKLFF
cdr3_nt: TGTGCCAGCAGTAGTTGGGGTCAGAGGCATGAAAAACTGTTTTTT

j_call: TRBJ1-1
d_call: .
clone_size: .
v_call: TRBV27
cdr3_aa: CASAVVDGNPGEAFF
cdr3_nt: TGTGCCAGCGCAGTGGTGGACGGGAACCCCGGTGAAGCTTTCTTT

j_call: TRBJ2-1
d_call: .
clone_size: few
v_call: TRBV6-1
cdr3_aa: CASGKVGSYNEQFF
cdr3_nt: TGTGCCAGCGGAAAGGTTGGGTCCTACAATGAGCAGTTCTTC

j_call: TRBJ2-7
d_call: .
clone_size: few
v_call: TRBV5-1
cdr3_aa: CASSLAPGTISYEQYF
cdr3_nt: TGCGCCAGCAGCTTGGCCCCGGGGACCATTTCCTACGAGCAGTACTTC